A selection of T cell receptor beta chains follows, all from one sample in a study of blood T cell repertoires in COVID-19. Repertoires were generated with immunoSEQ multiplex PCR, while TCRdb's copy carries only in-frame clones and drops some. This sample has 250,000 or so clones, with roughly nine tenths found just once. Sequenced sample: peripheral blood. The origin of the receptors is a woman aged 40 to 49 who had recovered from COVID-19. The CDR3 runs from the conserved cysteine through the conserved F or W. D genes are given only for firm matches. The listing skips clone size in some rows; elsewhere it reads once, few, many or a size class.

j_gene: TRBJ2-3
v_gene: TRBV12-5
d_gene: .
abundance: few
CDR3nt: TGTGCTAGTGGTTCGTCCCGAGAACTAGCAAACGGCGATACGCAGTATTTT
CDR3aa: CASGSSRELANGDTQYF

j_gene: TRBJ2-3
v_gene: TRBV19
d_gene: .
abundance: few
CDR3nt: TGTGCCAGTAGTAAGGCACAGGGACCCACAGATACGCAGTATTTT
CDR3aa: CASSKAQGPTDTQYF

j_gene: TRBJ2-3
v_gene: TRBV27
d_gene: TRBD1
abundance: .
CDR3nt: TGTGCCAGCAGTCGCACCGGGACAGAGAGTGATACGCAGTATTTT
CDR3aa: CASSRTGTESDTQYF

j_gene: TRBJ2-2
v_gene: TRBV23-1
d_gene: .
abundance: .
CDR3nt: TGCGCCAGCAGCCCCGTACTCGGGGGGCCCTCCGGGGAGCTGTTTTTT
CDR3aa: CASSPVLGGPSGELFF

j_gene: TRBJ2-1
v_gene: TRBV28
d_gene: TRBD1
abundance: .
CDR3nt: TGTGCCAGCAAACCTACAGGGGGCCATGAGCAGTTCTTC
CDR3aa: CASKPTGGHEQFF

j_gene: TRBJ2-3
v_gene: TRBV30
d_gene: .
abundance: .
CDR3nt: TGTGCCTGGAGTAAGGCGGTCGCCGCAGATACGCAGTATTTT
CDR3aa: CAWSKAVAADTQYF

j_gene: TRBJ1-4
v_gene: TRBV11-3
d_gene: .
abundance: .
CDR3nt: TGTGCCAGCGGATACAGTCATGAAAAACTGTTTTTT
CDR3aa: CASGYSHEKLFF

j_gene: TRBJ2-1
v_gene: TRBV3-1/TRBV3-2
d_gene: TRBD2
abundance: .
CDR3nt: TGTGCCAGCAGCCAACCAGCGGGAGGCGTGCAGTTCTTC
CDR3aa: CASSQPAGGVQFF

j_gene: TRBJ2-7
v_gene: TRBV6-5
d_gene: .
abundance: .
CDR3nt: TGTGCCCGAGAGACCAGGGGCTACGAGCAGTACTTC
CDR3aa: CARETRGYEQYF

j_gene: TRBJ1-2
v_gene: TRBV6-5
d_gene: .
abundance: .
CDR3nt: TGTGCCAGCAGTTCGGGGGGCAATGGCTACACCTTC
CDR3aa: CASSSGGNGYTF

j_gene: TRBJ2-1
v_gene: TRBV2
d_gene: .
abundance: .
CDR3nt: TGTGCCAGCAGTGTAAAACTAGCCGGCAATGAGCAGTTCTTC
CDR3aa: CASSVKLAGNEQFF

j_gene: TRBJ2-3
v_gene: TRBV5-6
d_gene: .
abundance: .
CDR3nt: TGTGCCAGCAGCTTCAGGGTTCCAGATACGCAGTATTTT
CDR3aa: CASSFRVPDTQYF

j_gene: TRBJ2-7
v_gene: TRBV7-9
d_gene: TRBD1
abundance: .
CDR3nt: TGTGCCAGCAGCTTAGGCAGGGGGCGCATCAACGAGCAGTACTTC
CDR3aa: CASSLGRGRINEQYF

j_gene: TRBJ2-1
v_gene: TRBV4-2
d_gene: .
abundance: .
CDR3nt: TGTGCCAGCAGCCAAGATAGGGCTAGCTGGCCGGGTGAGCAGTTCTTC
CDR3aa: CASSQDRASWPGEQFF

j_gene: TRBJ2-5
v_gene: TRBV28
d_gene: .
abundance: .
CDR3nt: TGTGCCAGCAGTACCTCCTTGAAGACGGGTCGAACGCAAGAGACCCAGTACTTC
CDR3aa: CASSTSLKTGRTQETQYF

j_gene: TRBJ1-6
v_gene: TRBV19
d_gene: .
abundance: few
CDR3nt: TGTGCCAGTAGTAAAAAAGCACAGGGTACGGATTCACCCCTCCACTTT
CDR3aa: CASSKKAQGTDSPLHF

j_gene: TRBJ2-2
v_gene: TRBV5-1
d_gene: TRBD2
abundance: .
CDR3nt: TGCGCCAGCAGCTTGGGACTAGCGAAGCCTACCGGGGAGCTGTTTTTT
CDR3aa: CASSLGLAKPTGELFF

j_gene: TRBJ1-1
v_gene: TRBV7-8
d_gene: .
abundance: .
CDR3nt: TGTGCCAGCAGCGAAACAGAGCTTGATGAAGCTTTCTTT
CDR3aa: CASSETELDEAFF

j_gene: TRBJ2-1
v_gene: TRBV5-1
d_gene: TRBD2
abundance: .
CDR3nt: TGCGCCAGCAGCCGAACTAGCGGGAGGGACAATGAGCAGTTCTTC
CDR3aa: CASSRTSGRDNEQFF

j_gene: TRBJ1-2
v_gene: TRBV19
d_gene: .
abundance: .
CDR3nt: TGTGCCAGTAGTATAGTGCCAGGGAAGGATGGCTACACCTTC
CDR3aa: CASSIVPGKDGYTF

j_gene: TRBJ1-2
v_gene: TRBV6-5
d_gene: .
abundance: .
CDR3nt: TGTGCCAGCACCCAGGCCCGGACAGAGGGCTACACCTTC
CDR3aa: CASTQARTEGYTF

j_gene: TRBJ2-5
v_gene: TRBV30
d_gene: .
abundance: once
CDR3nt: TGTGCCTGGGGGACACAGGGTGAGACCCAGTACTTC
CDR3aa: CAWGTQGETQYF

j_gene: TRBJ1-6
v_gene: TRBV5-1
d_gene: .
abundance: .
CDR3nt: TGCGCCAGCAGCCCGAGACAGGCGTCCTATTCACCCCTCCACTTT
CDR3aa: CASSPRQASYSPLHF

j_gene: TRBJ1-3
v_gene: TRBV5-1
d_gene: .
abundance: .
CDR3nt: TGCGCCAGCAGCGCCTTGGCTCCCTCTGGAAACACCATATATTTT
CDR3aa: CASSALAPSGNTIYF

j_gene: TRBJ1-4
v_gene: TRBV11-3
d_gene: TRBD1
abundance: .
CDR3nt: TGTGCCAGCAGCCCAGGGGACAGTGCACATGAAAAACTGTTTTTT
CDR3aa: CASSPGDSAHEKLFF

j_gene: TRBJ1-1
v_gene: TRBV7-8
d_gene: .
abundance: .
CDR3nt: TGTGCCAGCAGCCCCGAGGTAGGGCGGGGGAGGCGAGCTTTCTTT
CDR3aa: CASSPEVGRGRRAFF